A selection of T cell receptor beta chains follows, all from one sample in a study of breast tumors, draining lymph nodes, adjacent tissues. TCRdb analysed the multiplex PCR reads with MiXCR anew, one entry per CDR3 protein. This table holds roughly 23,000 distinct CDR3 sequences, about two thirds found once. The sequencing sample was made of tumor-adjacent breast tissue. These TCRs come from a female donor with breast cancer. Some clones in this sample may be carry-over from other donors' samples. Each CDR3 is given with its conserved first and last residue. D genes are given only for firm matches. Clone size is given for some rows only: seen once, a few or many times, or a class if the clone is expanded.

TGTGCCACCAGCAGAGAGGATCGGGGGGGGGGAGCTTTCTTT	CATSREDRGGGAFF	NA	TRBV15	TRBJ1-1	NA
TGTGCCAGCAGCTTAGTGAGCCTAGCGGGAGGGCGTGAGACCCAGTACTTC	CASSLVSLAGGRETQYF	TRBD2	TRBV7-9	TRBJ2-5	NA
TGCAGTGCTAGGAGTCGGGTGGGGGAGAACTACAATGAGCAGTTCTTC	CSARSRVGENYNEQFF	NA	TRBV20-1	TRBJ2-1	NA
TGTGCCTGGAGTGTACAGGGGAATGAAAAACTGTTTTTT	CAWSVQGNEKLFF	TRBD1	TRBV30	TRBJ1-4	NA
TGCAGTGCTAGTCTGGCTGACAGCCTCTATGGCTACACCTTC	CSASLADSLYGYTF	NA	TRBV20-1	TRBJ1-2	NA
TGTGCCAGCAGCTTAGGGGTGGGCCAAGAGACCCAGTACTTC	CASSLGVGQETQYF	NA	TRBV7-9	TRBJ2-5	NA
TGTGCCAGCAGCGGGTCTAGCACAGATACGCAGTATTTT	CASSGSSTDTQYF	NA	TRBV3-1	TRBJ2-3	NA
TGTGCCAGCAGCTCCGCCCAGGGAGCTGGAAACACCATATATTTT	CASSSAQGAGNTIYF	NA	TRBV7-9	TRBJ1-3	NA
TGCAGCTCCGCCGAGTATGGCGAAAAACTGTTTTTT	CSSAEYGEKLFF	NA	TRBV20-1	TRBJ1-4	NA
TGTGCCAGCAGCCAAGACACAGCCTTGCAGAGTCACCGCTTT	CASSQDTALQSHRF	NA	TRBV7-2	TRBJ1-6	once
TGTGCCAGCAGCTTGTTCGGGGGAAAGCCCGAGCAGTACTTC	CASSLFGGKPEQYF	NA	TRBV5-8	TRBJ2-7	NA
TGTGCCTCGCAACCAGGAGATACGCAGTATTTT	CASQPGDTQYF	NA	TRBV2	TRBJ2-3	medium-sized
TGTGCCAGCAGTTACAGGACTAGCGGGAGCAATGAGCAGTTCTTC	CASSYRTSGSNEQFF	TRBD2	TRBV6-6	TRBJ2-1	NA
TGTGCCAGCAGTTTCGGGACAGGGGGCTATGGCTACACCTTC	CASSFGTGGYGYTF	TRBD1	TRBV12-3/TRBV12-4	TRBJ1-2	NA
TGTGCCAGCAGTTTTATAGGGGCCTACGAGCAGTACTTC	CASSFIGAYEQYF	NA	TRBV27	TRBJ2-7	NA
TGCAGTGCTTCAACCGGGACTAGCATAGGTGAGCAGTTCTTC	CSASTGTSIGEQFF	TRBD2	TRBV20-1	TRBJ2-1	NA
TGCGCCAGCAGCTTGGGGGCAGGACAAAGCTACGAGCAGTACTTC	CASSLGAGQSYEQYF	NA	TRBV5-1	TRBJ2-7	medium-sized
NA	CSARSPAIWLHLRFGELFF	NA	TRBV20-1	TRBJ2-2	few
TGCAGCGTTCGCGGGGGGCTAGCGGGACGATCGAGCACAGATACGCAGTATTTT	CSVRGGLAGRSSTDTQYF	TRBD2	TRBV29-1	TRBJ2-3	once
TGTGCCAGCAGATTAACGAGAGGGAACACTGAGGGGCTGTTTTTT	CASRLTRGNTEGLFF	NA	TRBV7-9	TRBJ2-2	NA
TGTGCCAGCAGCTACGATAAAGAGACCCAGTACTTC	CASSYDKETQYF	NA	TRBV7-9	TRBJ2-5	NA
TGTGCCAGCAGCTTGGCGGGAGAGGCTACGCAGTATTTT	CASSLAGEATQYF	TRBD2	TRBV7-8	TRBJ2-3	NA
TGTGCCAGCAGCTTATATACGCTAGCGGGAGTAGGAGAGCAGTTCTTC	CASSLYTLAGVGEQFF	TRBD2	TRBV25-1	TRBJ2-1	NA
TGCGCCTGCAGCCAGTTAGACGGCTACGAGCAGTACTTC	CACSQLDGYEQYF	NA	TRBV5-1	TRBJ2-7	once
TGTGCCAGCATGCGAACCGGGGAGCTGTTTTTT	CASMRTGELFF	NA	TRBV2	TRBJ2-2	NA
TGTGCTAGTGGTTTGCCTAGCGGGAGAAACAATGAGCAGTTCTTC	CASGLPSGRNNEQFF	TRBD2	TRBV12-5	TRBJ2-1	NA
TGTGCCAGCAGCGGACAGGGGACGAACACCGGGGAGCTGTTTTTT	CASSGQGTNTGELFF	TRBD1	TRBV19	TRBJ2-2	NA
TGTGCCAGCAGTGACGGATCGAATGAAAAACTGTTTTTT	CASSDGSNEKLFF	NA	TRBV2	TRBJ1-4	NA
TGTGCCAGCAGCAAAGGACAGAAAACTGGAAACACCATATATTTT	CASSKGQKTGNTIYF	NA	TRBV7-9	TRBJ1-3	NA
TGCAGTGCTAGCGTAGGGACAGGGCTATCAGATACGCAGTATTTT	CSASVGTGLSDTQYF	TRBD1	TRBV20-1	TRBJ2-3	NA
TGCGCCAGCAGCCAAGAGACGGGTAGTTTGAAGACCCAGTACTTC	CASSQETGSLKTQYF	NA	TRBV4-3	TRBJ2-5	medium-sized
TGTGCCAGCAGTGAGGGGAACAGGGGTGAAAAACTGTTTTTT	CASSEGNRGEKLFF	TRBD1	TRBV2	TRBJ1-4	NA
TGTGCCACCGGGACTGGCCAAGCGACCCAGTACTTC	CATGTGQATQYF	NA	TRBV5-6	TRBJ2-5	many
TGTGCCAGCTCGGGACAGAATCTACGAGAGCAGTACTTC	CASSGQNLREQYF	TRBD1	TRBV18	TRBJ2-7	NA
TGTGCCAGCAGTCCTCCCCTTGCACTAGCGGGAGCGGATGAGCAGTTCTTC	CASSPPLALAGADEQFF	TRBD2	TRBV12-3/TRBV12-4	TRBJ2-1	NA
TGTGCCAGCAGCTATGGGCCCTCCTACGAGCAGTACTTC	CASSYGPSYEQYF	NA	TRBV5-5	TRBJ2-7	medium-sized
TGTGCCAGCAGCTTATTGTCTGGATCGAGCGGGGGGACCCAGTACTTC	CASSLLSGSSGGTQYF	TRBD2	TRBV11-2	TRBJ2-5	NA
TGTGCCAGCAGCTGGGGGAGCGGGGGATCCTACAATGAGCAGTTCTTC	CASSWGSGGSYNEQFF	TRBD2	TRBV14	TRBJ2-1	NA
TGCAGCGTATCAGGGGGTGCAACTAATGAAAAACTGTTTTTT	CSVSGGATNEKLFF	TRBD1	TRBV29-1	TRBJ1-4	once
TGCGCCAGCAGCTTAGCTCCGACAGGGTCCAATGAGCAGTTCTTC	CASSLAPTGSNEQFF	TRBD1	TRBV5-1	TRBJ2-1	NA
TGCGCCAGCAGCCAAGTAGCGTACGGGACAGGTCTGGGGTATGGCTACACCTTC	CASSQVAYGTGLGYGYTF	TRBD1	TRBV4-1	TRBJ1-2	once
TGTGCCAGCAGTGAAGTAGAGGACCGACGCTATGGCTACACCTTC	CASSEVEDRRYGYTF	NA	TRBV6-1	TRBJ1-2	many
TGTGCCAGCAGCTTAGTCGGGGGACAAGTCTACGAGCAGTACTTC	CASSLVGGQVYEQYF	NA	TRBV7-9	TRBJ2-7	NA
TGTGCCTGGGCCCGTCAGTCTGGGGATGAGCAGTTCTTC	CAWARQSGDEQFF	NA	TRBV30	TRBJ2-1	many
TGTGCCAGCAGCCAAGATCGTCAAGGGGAGAGCTCCTATAATTCACCCCTCCACTTT	CASSQDRQGESSYNSPLHF	NA	TRBV3-2	TRBJ1-6	medium-sized
TGCGCCAGCAGCTTTAGGACAGGCCACTCACCCCTCCACTTT	CASSFRTGHSPLHF	TRBD1	TRBV7-2	TRBJ1-6	NA
TGTGCCAGCAGTTTCACATTTGGCAATCAGCCCCAGCATTTT	CASSFTFGNQPQHF	NA	TRBV28	TRBJ1-5	many
TGTGCCAGCAGTCACTCGATAGGGGGCAGAGGGTACGAGCAGTACTTC	CASSHSIGGRGYEQYF	TRBD1	TRBV6-8	TRBJ2-7	many
TGTGCCAGCAGCTTAACCGGGACAGGGGGCTCCTACTCTGGAAACACCATATATTTT	CASSLTGTGGSYSGNTIYF	TRBD1	TRBV7-2	TRBJ1-3	many
TGCAGTGCTAGAGGGCAATTTGGAAACACCATATATTTT	CSARGQFGNTIYF	NA	TRBV20-1	TRBJ1-3	NA
TGCGCCAGCAGCACCGACGGAGGGAGCACAGATACGCAGTATTTT	CASSTDGGSTDTQYF	NA	TRBV5-1	TRBJ2-3	NA
TGTGCCAGTAGTAGCGGGGGCTACACCTTC	CASSSGGYTF	NA	TRBV19	TRBJ1-2	NA